The 29 T cell receptor beta chains below all came from one sample that was sequenced in a study of somatic mutations in cytotoxic T cells in rheumatoid arthritis. The protocol was immunoSEQ multiplex PCR, while the TCRdb copy is restricted to in-frame clones and leaves out a portion. The sample holds some 7,800 clones; about nine tenths are singletons and the top ten take 15% to 20%. Sequenced material: CD8+ T cells sorted from blood. These receptors all stem from a man in his forties with rheumatoid arthritis.

On this clone itself: The junction shows a germline mismatch at one end, possibly a read error. V is TRBV28 and J is TRBJ2-1; D may be TRBD2 (6 bases). Germline CDR1 MDHEN, CDR2 SYDVKM. The CDR3 is 15 amino acids. The CDR3 region is CAGSLSLAPDNEQFF. The CDR3 coding sequence is TGTGCCGGCAGTTTATCGCTAGCGCCCGACAATGAGCAGTTCTTC.

The chain carries TRBV30 and TRBJ2-5, with D maybe TRBD1 (6 bases). The V end was cut by 5 bases, the J end by 10 bases, with 23 bases between. The length of the CDR3 is 14 residues. The germline CDR1 and CDR2 sequences are GTSNPN and SVGIG (reference sequence). CDR3 coding DNA: TGTGCCTGGGGACCCCCGACAGGAATCTTTATCCAGTACTTC. Translation: CAWGPPTGIFIQYF.

In nucleotides, the CDR3 is TGTGCCACCAGCAGTGGGCGGGTCTCCTACAATGAGCAGTTCTTC. This sequence encodes CATSSGRVSYNEQFF. This rearrangement joins TRBV15 to TRBJ2-1; D perhaps matches TRBD2 (5 bases). CDR3 length: 15 residues. Between the trimmed V and J ends, which lost 3 bases and 0 bases, there was a span of 9 bases. Germline V gene data show CDR1 as LNHNV and CDR2 as YYDKDF (reference sequence).

This clone has just one count. The chain links TRBV27 to TRBJ1-6; a possible D gene is TRBD1 (5 bases). The CDR3 totals 14 residues. Germline loops: CDR1 MNHEY, CDR2 SMNVEV (reference sequence). Trimming removed 2 bases from V and 5 bases from J, with 7 bases in between. This CDR3 is CASSLEGDNSPLHF. In nucleotides, the CDR3 is TGTGCCAGCAGTTTAGAAGGGGATAATTCACCCCTCCACTTT.

This rearrangement joins TRBV6-1 to TRBJ1-6, with D possibly matching TRBD1 (6 bases). Trimming left V 3 bases short and J 7 bases short, with 13 bases between. CDR1 is MNHNS, CDR2 SASEGT, per germline. The CDR3 runs to 15 residues. CDR3 in amino acids: CASSDSPGVNSPLHF. CDR3 nucleotide sequence: TGTGCCAGCAGTGATTCCCCAGGGGTCAATTCACCCCTCCACTTT.

A remark on this clone: A junction end diverges from the germline sequence, so it may reflect a read error. The rearrangement uses TRBV2 and TRBJ2-3; 8 nucleotides align to TRBD2. The CDR3 consists of 15 residues. Germline V CDR1 and CDR2: SNHLY, FYNNEI. The CDR3 DNA reads as TGTGCCGGCAGTGAAGGAGTAGCGGGAATGAATACGCAGTATTTT. Its translation is CAGSEGVAGMNTQYF. The entire variable domain, with the rest obtained from reference TRBV2 and TRBJ2-3, is as follows: EPEVTQTPSHQVTQMGQEVILRCVPISNHLYFYWYRQILGQKVEFLVSFYNNEISEKSEIFDDQFSVERPDGSNFTLKIRSTKLEDSAMYFCAGSEGVAGMNTQYFGPGTRLTVL.

With respect to this clone: A read error may produce the germline difference seen at one junction end. The identical CDR3 is also encoded by other nucleotide sequences in the sample. CDR3 protein: CASSLIAVESPLHF. CDR3 DNA sequence: TGCGCCAGCAGCTTGATAGCCGTCGAATCACCCCTCCACTTT. This chain links TRBV5-4 with TRBJ1-6; D is ambiguous. Germline CDR1 is SGHNT and CDR2 is YYREEE (reference sequence). This CDR3 has 14 amino acids. The whole variable domain, remainder taken from reference TRBV5-4 and TRBJ1-6, is ETGVTQSPTHLIKTRGQQVTLRCSSQSGHNTVSWYQQALGQGPQFIFQYYREEENGRGNFPPRFSGLQFPNYSSELNVNALELDDSALYLCASSLIAVESPLHFGNGTRLTVT.

CDR3 bases: TGTGCCAGCAGCCAAGAAGAGGGCGTCGGTGAAAAACTGTTTTTT. Its translation: CASSQEEGVGEKLFF. The chain is built from TRBV4-2 and TRBJ1-4; D is ambiguous. The CDR3 runs 15 residues. Germline CDR1 is LGHNA and CDR2 is YNFKEQ. Trimming shortened V by 0 bases and J by 7 bases, and 12 bases separated the two germline ends.

The V gene is TRBV7-6, the J gene TRBJ2-2; no reliable D call. This CDR3 spans 15 amino acids. V was cut by 1 base and J by 5 bases, with 11 bases left in between. Germline assignment: CDR1 SGHVS and CDR2 FNYEAQ. CDR3 amino acids: CASSLGLVGTGELFF. In nucleotides, the CDR3 is TGTGCCAGCAGCTTAGGGCTCGTCGGGACCGGGGAGCTGTTTTTT.

This clone was recorded only once. The genes are TRBV19 and TRBJ1-1, with 7 bases matching TRBD1. Unmatched junction bases numbered 12, after V lost 7 bases and J lost 1 base. CDR1 is LNHDA and CDR2 is SQIVND in the germline V gene (reference sequence). This CDR3 contains 16 residues. CDR3 nucleotide sequence: TGTGCCAGTACACCGGGACAGTGGCTCGGGAACACTGAAGCTTTCTTT. Amino acid sequence: CASTPGQWLGNTEAFF.

The CDR3 coding sequence is TGTGCCAGCAGTTGGGACAGCGTATACAATGAGCAGTTCTTC. Translating it yields CASSWDSVYNEQFF. V gene TRBV6-1 combines with J gene TRBJ2-1; 7 nucleotides agree with TRBD1. Trimming cost V 5 bases and J 4 bases; bases outside gene matches: 5. Germline values: CDR1 MNHNS, CDR2 SASEGT. The CDR3 contains 14 residues.

The rearrangement joins TRBV19 to TRBJ2-1; 10 bases are a match to TRBD2. This CDR3 spans 15 amino acids. Germline-derived CDR1 and CDR2 are LNHDA and SQIVND (reference sequence). V dropped 3 bases and J dropped 7; count of bases not matched to a gene: 6. CDR3 in amino acids: CASSISASGGNEQFF. The CDR3 nucleotides read TGTGCCAGTAGTATTTCGGCTAGCGGGGGAAATGAGCAGTTCTTC.

This chain links TRBV5-1 with TRBJ2-7, with 8 bases identical to TRBD1. Germline CDR1 reads SGHRS; CDR2 reads YFSETQ. The length of the CDR3 is 14 residues. The V and J ends lost 3 bases and 0 bases, in that order; junction bases with no gene match: 2. DNA for the CDR3: TGCGCCAGCAGCTCAGGGGGCGTCTCCTACGAGCAGTACTTC. Protein: CASSSGGVSYEQYF.

This clone appeared once. The chain combines TRBV7-9 with TRBJ2-5; no clear D gene. There are 16 residues in the CDR3. Germline V lookup: CDR1 SEHNR, CDR2 FQNEAQ (reference sequence). V was shortened by 5 bases and J by 3 bases, with 19 bases between the two germline ends. Here the CDR3 reads CASSQYTTGPKETQYF. As DNA, the CDR3 is TGTGCCAGCAGCCAATATACGACTGGCCCTAAAGAGACCCAGTACTTC. Full variable domain (outside the CDR3, taken from reference TRBV7-9 and TRBJ2-5): DTGVSQNPRHKITKRGQNVTFRCDPISEHNRLYWYRQTLGQGPEFLTYFQNEAQLEKSRLLSDRFSAERPKGSFSTLEIQRTEQGDSAMYLCASSQYTTGPKETQYFGPGTRLLVL.

Here the CDR3 reads CASSSTPGIPNYGYTF. The CDR3 coding sequence is TGTGCCAGCAGCTCCACCCCAGGGATACCTAACTATGGCTACACCTTC. V gene TRBV7-9 combines with J gene TRBJ1-2, with a weak D call TRBD1 (5 bases). The CDR3 runs 16 residues. Trimming shortened V by 4 bases and J by 0 bases, and 15 bases separated the two germline ends. Germline V gene lookup returns CDR1 SEHNR and CDR2 FQNEAQ (reference sequence).

This clone was found a few times. V is TRBV6-1 and J is TRBJ1-5; TRBD1 might be the D (6 bases). CDR3 size: 14 residues. The germline CDR1 and CDR2 sequences are MNHNS and SASEGT. With 6 bases removed from V and 3 bases from J, the gap between germline ends came to 12 bases. CDR3 bases: TGTGCCAGCAGCCTGACAGGCTACAATCAGCCCCAGCATTTT. Translating gives CASSLTGYNQPQHF.

The CDR3 region has the DNA TGTGCCAGCAGCTCCCCCGGCTCTGGGGCCAACGTCCTGACTTTC. It encodes CASSSPGSGANVLTF. The V call is TRBV7-9, the J call TRBJ2-6; no clear D. The CDR3 is 15 amino acids. The germline CDR1 and CDR2 sequences are SEHNR and FQNEAQ (reference sequence). Trimming stripped 4 bases from V and 0 bases from J, with 7 bases between.

The J gene is TRBJ2-2, the V gene TRBV27; the match to TRBD1 covers 9 bases. Germline-derived CDR1 and CDR2 are MNHEY and SMNVEV (reference sequence). The CDR3 has 17 residues. The junction had 9 bases not matched to a gene; V was cut back by 5 bases and J by 2 bases. The CDR3: CASSHTPGQGNTGELFF. The CDR3 DNA sequence: TGTGCCAGCAGTCACACTCCGGGACAGGGAAACACCGGGGAGCTGTTTTTT.

V gene TRBV6-5 combines with J gene TRBJ1-5; perhaps TRBD1 as D (5 bases). This CDR3 has 13 residues. Germline V CDR1 and CDR2: MNHEY, SVGAGI. V was shortened by 6 bases and J by 7 bases, with 13 bases between the two germline ends. This CDR3 reads CASSWGGRQPQHF. The CDR3 nucleotides are TGTGCCAGCAGCTGGGGGGGTAGGCAGCCCCAGCATTTT.

The rearrangement links TRBV28 to TRBJ1-3, with D tentatively TRBD1 (5 bases). Trimming took off 6 bases at V and 8 bases at J, with 14 bases between the two ends. The germline gives CDR1 MDHEN, CDR2 SYDVKM. The CDR3 sequence is 13 residues long. The CDR3 bases are TGTGCCAGCAGCCTCCGCGGGGGGGACACCATATATTTT. It translates to CASSLRGGDTIYF.

V and J are TRBV6-5 and TRBJ1-1, with a possible D match to TRBD1 (5 bases). With 5 bases removed from V and 0 bases from J, the gap between germline ends came to 10 bases. Germline lookup yields CDR1 MNHEY and CDR2 SVGAGI. This CDR3 region has 14 residues. CDR3 DNA sequence: TGTGCCAGCAGTGAGGGACTTATGAACACTGAAGCTTTCTTT. Encoded protein: CASSEGLMNTEAFF.

The chain has TRBV19 and TRBJ2-1; TRBD1 matches 7 bases. CDR1 and CDR2 from the germline V gene are LNHDA and SQIVND (reference sequence). Trimming took 6 bases from V and 6 from J; bases not matched to a gene: 5. The CDR3 covers 13 residues. CDR3 DNA sequence: TGTGCCAGTAGCCGAGGGACAGTCAATGAGCAGTTCTTC. Translating it yields CASSRGTVNEQFF.

V and J are TRBV5-1 and TRBJ1-1; D gene unclear. Germline CDR1 and CDR2: SGHRS and YFSETQ. Deletions cut 0 bases from V and 7 bases from J, with 7 bases between. The CDR3 totals 12 residues. The CDR3: CASSLGADEAFF. The CDR3 bases are TGCGCCAGCAGCTTGGGGGCAGATGAAGCTTTCTTT. The whole variable domain, remainder taken from reference TRBV5-1 and TRBJ1-1, is KAGVTQTPRYLIKTRGQQVTLSCSPISGHRSVSWYQQTPGQGLQFLFEYFSETQRNKGNFPGRFSGRQFSNSRSEMNVSTLELGDSALYLCASSLGADEAFFGQGTRLTVV.

This sequence joins TRBV19 and TRBJ2-1; D is possibly TRBD2 (7 bases). The ends were cut back, 9 bases at V and 10 bases at J, with 19 bases in the middle. CDR1 is LNHDA and CDR2 is SQIVND in the germline V gene (reference sequence). The CDR3 runs 13 residues. In DNA, the CDR3 is TGTGCCAGCCGAGCCCGGGGGGCAGGGGAGCAGTTCTTC. Protein product: CASRARGAGEQFF.

This chain links TRBV15 with TRBJ2-1, with D perhaps TRBD2 (6 bases). Looked up from germline, CDR1 is LNHNV and CDR2 is YYDKDF (reference sequence). Trimming cost V 5 bases and J 8 bases, with 13 bases left between them. This CDR3 is built from 13 residues. CDR3 sequence: CATSGDSPDEQFF. In DNA form, the CDR3 reads TGTGCCACCAGCGGGGACTCTCCGGATGAGCAGTTCTTC.

CDR3 DNA sequence: TGCGCCAGCAGCCCTACGGTGGCGGGCTACACCGGGGAGCTGTTTTTT. This codes for CASSPTVAGYTGELFF. The J gene is TRBJ2-2, the V gene TRBV4-1, with D possibly matching TRBD2 (5 bases). With 4 bases removed from V and 3 bases from J, the gap between germline ends came to 15 bases. There are 16 residues in the CDR3. Germline V lookup: CDR1 MGHRA, CDR2 YSYEKL.

The chain recombines TRBV7-9 with TRBJ2-3; maybe TRBD2 (5 bases). Trimming cost V 5 bases and J 4 bases, with 7 bases left between them. The CDR3 is made up of 12 amino acids. Germline lookup yields CDR1 SEHNR and CDR2 FQNEAQ (reference sequence). This CDR3 reads CASSGLADTQYF. The CDR3 DNA sequence: TGTGCCAGCAGCGGACTGGCAGATACGCAGTATTTT.

The gene calls are TRBV19 and TRBJ1-4, with 8 bases aligning to TRBD1. Trimming removed 5 bases from V and 5 bases from J; junction bases left unmatched: 13. This CDR3 is built from 17 residues. Germline V CDR1 and CDR2: LNHDA, SQIVND (reference sequence). CDR3 DNA: TGTGCCAGTAGTGGCGGACAGGGCGTCATAAACAATGAAAAACTGTTTTTT. Translation gives CASSGGQGVINNEKLFF.

The rearrangement links TRBV7-8 to TRBJ1-1, with TRBD1 matching over 7 bases. The CDR3 spans 14 residues. V trimming: 1 base; J trimming: 1 base; junction bases outside the gene matches: 0. Germline CDR1 and CDR2: SGHVS and FQNEAQ. The CDR3 region has the DNA TGTGCCAGCAGCTTAGGGACAGGGAACACTGAAGCTTTCTTT. Protein: CASSLGTGNTEAFF.